This TCR beta chain was identified in a study of blood T cell repertoires in COVID-19. A remark on this clone: The same CDR3 can be traced to other DNA sequences in this sample.

The authors' processing: Researchers report that nucleated cell counts were estimated from reference gene primer amplification. Assay: immunoSEQ multiplex PCR; the TCRdb copy retains only in-frame clones and omits some. For V, J and clone size, that table is used; D and trimming come from the DNA. The sample holds 250,000 to 400,000 clones; 75% to 90% are singletons and the top ten take roughly 2.9%. The Seattle patients joined while their infection was active and were tracked longitudinally afterward. The CDR3 length is 13 residues. V shed 5 bases, J shed 5 bases, and the junction held 5 bases outside the gene matches. The germline V gene encodes CDR1 LNHDA and CDR2 SQIVND (reference sequence).

The rearrangement uses TRBV19 and TRBJ1-2; 7 bases fit TRBD1. The sequenced sample consisted of peripheral blood. This TCR derives from a woman aged 30 to 39 with COVID-19, enrolled during active disease. The DNA for the CDR3 is TGTGCCAGTAGTCCCGGGACAGCGTATGGCTACACCTTC. Residues: CASSPGTAYGYTF.